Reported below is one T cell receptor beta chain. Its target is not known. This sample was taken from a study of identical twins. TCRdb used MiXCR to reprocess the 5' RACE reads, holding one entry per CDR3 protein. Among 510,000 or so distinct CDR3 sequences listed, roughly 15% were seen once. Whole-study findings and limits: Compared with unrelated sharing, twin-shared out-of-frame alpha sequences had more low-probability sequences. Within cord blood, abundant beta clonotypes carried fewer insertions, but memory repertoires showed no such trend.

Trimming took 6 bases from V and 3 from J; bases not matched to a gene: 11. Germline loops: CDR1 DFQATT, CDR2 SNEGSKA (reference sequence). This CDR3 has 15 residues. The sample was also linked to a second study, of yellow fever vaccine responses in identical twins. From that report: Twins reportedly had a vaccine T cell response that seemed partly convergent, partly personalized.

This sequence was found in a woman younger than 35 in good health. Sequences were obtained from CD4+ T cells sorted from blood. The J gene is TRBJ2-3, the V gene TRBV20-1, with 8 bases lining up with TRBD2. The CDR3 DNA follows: TGCAGTGCCCTTGACGGGGGGGGCAAGACAGATACGCAGTATTTT. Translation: CSALDGGGKTDTQYF.